This record concerns one T cell receptor beta chain sequence. CDR3 length: 15 amino acids. Germline V gene sequence: CDR1 SGHTA, CDR2 FQGNSA. V lost 3 bases to trimming and J lost 2 bases, with 12 bases between them. The data derive from a study of blood T cell repertoires in COVID-19. In the study overall: Whether acute or convalescent, the COVID-19 samples came from the United States, Italy and Spain. Sources were T cells, B-cell-depleted T cells, or PBMCs; the material itself was cDNA or gDNA.

The authors' processing: Nucleated cell number was recorded as an estimate derived from reference gene primer amplification. Profiled with immunoSEQ multiplex PCR; TCRdb holds only in-frame clones, not every one. For V, J and clone size, that table is used; D and trimming come from the DNA. Of roughly 200,000 clones listed, more than 75% are singletons. The chain is built from TRBV7-2 and TRBJ2-3; possibly TRBD1 for D (6 bases). The TCR originated in a man aged 55 to 70 who had recovered from COVID-19. The sample taken for sequencing was peripheral blood. CDR3 sequence: CASSLQGQPTDTQYF. DNA for the CDR3: TGTGCCAGCAGCTTGCAGGGGCAGCCCACAGATACGCAGTATTTT.